Given below is one T cell receptor (beta chain) in context. Its specificity is not known. Sequencing relied on a cDNA template that was reverse transcribed from extracted RNA. Some clones are missing from TCRdb's copy, which holds only in-frame ones; the method was immunoSEQ multiplex PCR. Of 180,000 or so clones listed, 58% are singletons. This sample was included in a study of CD8+ T cells in alopecia areata. The study, taken as a whole, reports: Sequences from scalp samples also cover resident alphabeta T cells of normal skin.

J gave up 0 bases and V 8 bases, and 11 bases lay outside the gene matches. Germline V gene lookup returns CDR1 ENHRY and CDR2 SYGVKD. The length of the CDR3 is 16 residues. Regarding treatment: oral pan-JAK inhibitor, 5-10 mg twice daily. PBMCs served as the source from which CD4+ and CD8+ T cells were sorted. The clonotype comes from a human donor with alopecia areata. The rearrangement joins TRBV10-3 to TRBJ1-1; 8 bases are a match to TRBD1. Material: CD4+ T cells sorted from blood, obtained at week 24, from a patient treated with tofacitinib. CDR3 residues: CAIAPVTGVVNTEAFF. CDR3 DNA: TGTGCCATCGCACCGGTGACAGGGGTTGTGAACACTGAAGCTTTCTTT.